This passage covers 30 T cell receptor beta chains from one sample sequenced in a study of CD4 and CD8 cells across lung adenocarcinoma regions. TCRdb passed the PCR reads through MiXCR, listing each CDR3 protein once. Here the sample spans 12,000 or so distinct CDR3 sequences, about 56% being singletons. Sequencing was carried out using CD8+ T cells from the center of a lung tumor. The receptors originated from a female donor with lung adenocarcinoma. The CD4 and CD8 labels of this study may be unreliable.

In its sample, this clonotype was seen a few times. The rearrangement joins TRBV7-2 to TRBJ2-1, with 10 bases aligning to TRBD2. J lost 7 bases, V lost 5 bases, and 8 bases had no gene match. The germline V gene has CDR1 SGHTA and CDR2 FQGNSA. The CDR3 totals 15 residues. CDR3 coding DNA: TGTGCCAGCAGCGAGGGGCTAGCGGGGGTGAATGAGCAGTTCTTC. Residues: CASSEGLAGVNEQFF.

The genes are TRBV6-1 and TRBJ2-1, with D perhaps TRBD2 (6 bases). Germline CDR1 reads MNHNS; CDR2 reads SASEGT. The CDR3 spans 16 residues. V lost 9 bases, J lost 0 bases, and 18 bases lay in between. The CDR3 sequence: CASGRDGPSSYNEQFF. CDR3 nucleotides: TGTGCCAGTGGGCGGGACGGGCCCAGCTCCTACAATGAGCAGTTCTTC.

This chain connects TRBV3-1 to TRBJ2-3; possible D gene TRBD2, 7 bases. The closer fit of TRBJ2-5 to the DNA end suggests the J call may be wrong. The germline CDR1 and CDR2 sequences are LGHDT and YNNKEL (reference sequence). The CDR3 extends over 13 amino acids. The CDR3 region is CASSGGGWETQYF. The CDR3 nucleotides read TGTGCCAGCAGCGGGGGGGGCTGGGAGACCCAGTACTTC.

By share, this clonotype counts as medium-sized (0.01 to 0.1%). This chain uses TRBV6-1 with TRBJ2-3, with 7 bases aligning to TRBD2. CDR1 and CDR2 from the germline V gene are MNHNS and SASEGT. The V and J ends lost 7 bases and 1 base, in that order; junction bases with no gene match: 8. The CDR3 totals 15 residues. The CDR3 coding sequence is TGTGCCAGCAACAGAGGCGGGGGTCGCACAGATACGCAGTATTTT. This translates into CASNRGGGRTDTQYF.

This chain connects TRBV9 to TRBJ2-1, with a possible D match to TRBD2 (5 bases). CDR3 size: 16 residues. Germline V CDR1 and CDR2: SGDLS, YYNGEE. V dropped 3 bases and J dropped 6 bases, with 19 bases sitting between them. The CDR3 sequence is CASSAGLGDNGNEQFF. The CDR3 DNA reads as TGTGCCAGCAGCGCGGGGTTGGGAGACAACGGCAATGAGCAGTTCTTC. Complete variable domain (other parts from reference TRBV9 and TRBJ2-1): DSGVTQTPKHLITATGQRVTLRCSPRSGDLSVYWYQQSLDQGLQFLIQYYNGEERAKGNILERFSAQQFPDLHSELNLSSLELGDSALYFCASSAGLGDNGNEQFFGPGTRLTVL.

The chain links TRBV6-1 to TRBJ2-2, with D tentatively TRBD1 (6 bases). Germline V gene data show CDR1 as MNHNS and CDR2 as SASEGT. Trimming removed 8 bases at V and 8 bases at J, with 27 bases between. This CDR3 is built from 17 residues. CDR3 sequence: CASGRGLEGVSTGELFF. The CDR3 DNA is TGTGCCAGCGGTCGAGGACTCGAGGGGGTGAGCACAGGGGAGCTGTTTTTT.

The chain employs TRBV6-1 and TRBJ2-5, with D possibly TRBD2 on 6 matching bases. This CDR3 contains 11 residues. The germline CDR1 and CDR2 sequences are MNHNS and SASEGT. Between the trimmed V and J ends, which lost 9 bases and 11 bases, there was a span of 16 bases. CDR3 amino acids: CASSRGTRQYF. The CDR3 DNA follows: TGTGCCAGTTCCCGGGGGACTCGGCAGTACTTC.

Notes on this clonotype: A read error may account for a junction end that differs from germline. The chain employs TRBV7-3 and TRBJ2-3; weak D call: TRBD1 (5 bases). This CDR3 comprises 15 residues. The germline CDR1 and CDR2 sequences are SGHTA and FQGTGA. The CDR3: CASSYRPQGTDTQYF. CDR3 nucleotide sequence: TGTGCCAGCAGCTACAGGCCCCAAGGCACAGATACGCAGTACTTT.

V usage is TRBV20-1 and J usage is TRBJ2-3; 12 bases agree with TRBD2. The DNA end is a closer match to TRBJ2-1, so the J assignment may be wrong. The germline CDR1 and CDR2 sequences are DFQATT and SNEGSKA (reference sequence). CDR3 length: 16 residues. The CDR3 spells CSASDPLAGGRSEQFF. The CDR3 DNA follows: TGCAGTGCTTCCGATCCACTAGCGGGGGGTAGGAGTGAGCAGTTCTTC.

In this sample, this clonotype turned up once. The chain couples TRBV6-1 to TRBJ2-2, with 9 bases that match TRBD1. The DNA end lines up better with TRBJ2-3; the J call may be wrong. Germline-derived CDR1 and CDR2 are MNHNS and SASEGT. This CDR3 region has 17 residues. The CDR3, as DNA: TGTGCCAGCAGTGTTGGTCGGGGACAGGGAGTCACCGGGAAGCAGTATTTT. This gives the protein CASSVGRGQGVTGKQYF.

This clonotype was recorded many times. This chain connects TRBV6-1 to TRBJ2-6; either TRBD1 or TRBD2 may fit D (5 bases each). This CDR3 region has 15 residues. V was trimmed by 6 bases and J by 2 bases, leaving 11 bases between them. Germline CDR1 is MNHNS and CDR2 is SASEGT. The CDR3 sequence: CASRRDVPGANVLTF. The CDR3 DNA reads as TGTGCCAGCAGGAGGGACGTTCCTGGGGCCAACGTCCTGACTTTC.

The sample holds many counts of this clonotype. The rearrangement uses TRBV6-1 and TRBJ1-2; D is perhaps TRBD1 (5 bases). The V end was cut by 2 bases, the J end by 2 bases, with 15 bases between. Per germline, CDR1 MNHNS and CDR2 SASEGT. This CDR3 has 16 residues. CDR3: CASSESHGTENYGYTF. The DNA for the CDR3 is TGTGCCAGCAGTGAAAGCCACGGGACCGAAAACTATGGCTACACCTTC.

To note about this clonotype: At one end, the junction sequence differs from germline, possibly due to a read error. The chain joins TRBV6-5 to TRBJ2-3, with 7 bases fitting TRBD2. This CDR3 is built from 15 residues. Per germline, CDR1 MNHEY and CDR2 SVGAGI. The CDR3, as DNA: TGTGCCAGCAGTTGGGGGGGGGGAGGGAAAAATACGCAGTATTTC. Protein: CASSWGGGGKNTQYF.

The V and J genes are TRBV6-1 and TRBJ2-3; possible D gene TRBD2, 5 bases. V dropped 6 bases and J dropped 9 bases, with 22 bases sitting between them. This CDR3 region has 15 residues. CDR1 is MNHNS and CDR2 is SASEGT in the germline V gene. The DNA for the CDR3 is TGTGCCAGCAGGGTCCACGGGGTGAGCACCGGGACGCAGTATTTT. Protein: CASRVHGVSTGTQYF.

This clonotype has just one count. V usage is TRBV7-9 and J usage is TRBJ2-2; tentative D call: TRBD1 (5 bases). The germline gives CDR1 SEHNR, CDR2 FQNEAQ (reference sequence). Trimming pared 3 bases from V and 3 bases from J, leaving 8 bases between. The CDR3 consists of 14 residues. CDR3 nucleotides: TGTGCCAGCAGCTTGGACACTCACACCGGGGAGCTGTTTTTT. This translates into CASSLDTHTGELFF. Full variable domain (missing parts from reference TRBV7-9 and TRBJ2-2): DTGVSQNPRHKITKRGQNVTFRCDPISEHNRLYWYRQTLGQGPEFLTYFQNEAQLEKSRLLSDRFSAERPKGSFSTLEIQRTEQGDSAMYLCASSLDTHTGELFFGEGSRLTVL.

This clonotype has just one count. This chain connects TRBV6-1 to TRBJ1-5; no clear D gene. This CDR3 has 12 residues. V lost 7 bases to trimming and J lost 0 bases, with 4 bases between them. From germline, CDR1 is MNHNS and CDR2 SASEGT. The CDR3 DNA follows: TGTGCCAGCACCAATAGCAATCAGCCCCAGCATTTT. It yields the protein CASTNSNQPQHF.

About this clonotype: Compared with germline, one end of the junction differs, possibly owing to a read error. This chain's CDR3 is CASRSGINTGALYF. DNA of the CDR3: TGTGCCAGCCGGTCAGGGATCAACACCGGTGCGCTGTATTTT. The chain combines TRBV6-1 with TRBJ2-2; possible D gene TRBD1, 5 bases. Germline CDR1 is MNHNS and CDR2 is SASEGT. The CDR3 spans 14 residues.

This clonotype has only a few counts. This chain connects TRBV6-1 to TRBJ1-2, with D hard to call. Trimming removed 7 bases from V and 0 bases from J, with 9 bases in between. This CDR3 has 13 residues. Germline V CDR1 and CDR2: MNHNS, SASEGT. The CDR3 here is CASMRSSNYGYTF. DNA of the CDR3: TGTGCCAGCATGCGGTCATCTAACTATGGCTACACCTTC.

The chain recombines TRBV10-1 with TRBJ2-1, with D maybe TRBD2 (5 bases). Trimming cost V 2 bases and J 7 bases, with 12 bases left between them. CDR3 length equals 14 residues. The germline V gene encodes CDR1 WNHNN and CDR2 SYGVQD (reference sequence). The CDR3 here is CASSEGLRSNEQFF. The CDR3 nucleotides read TGCGCCAGCAGTGAGGGACTGAGGTCGAATGAGCAGTTCTTC.

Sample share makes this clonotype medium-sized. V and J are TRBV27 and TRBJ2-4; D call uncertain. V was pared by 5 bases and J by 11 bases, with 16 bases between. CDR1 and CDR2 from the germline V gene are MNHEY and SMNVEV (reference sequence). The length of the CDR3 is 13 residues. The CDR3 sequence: CASSLRLLDVQYF. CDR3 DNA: TGTGCCAGCAGTCTACGGTTACTTGACGTTCAGTACTTC.

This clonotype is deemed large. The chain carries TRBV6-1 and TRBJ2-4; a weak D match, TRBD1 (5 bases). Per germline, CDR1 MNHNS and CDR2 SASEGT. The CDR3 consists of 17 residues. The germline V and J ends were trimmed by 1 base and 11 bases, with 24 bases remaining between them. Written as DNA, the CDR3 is TGTGCCAGCAGTGAAGTACTGCCAGGGCCACAAGAAGGGTTTCAGTACTTC. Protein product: CASSEVLPGPQEGFQYF.

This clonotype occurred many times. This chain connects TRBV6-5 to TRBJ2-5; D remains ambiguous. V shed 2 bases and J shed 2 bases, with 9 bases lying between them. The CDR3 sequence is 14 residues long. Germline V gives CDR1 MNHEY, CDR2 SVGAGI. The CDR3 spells CASSYRRQQETQYF. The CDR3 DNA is TGTGCCAGCAGTTACAGGCGTCAACAAGAGACCCAGTACTTC.

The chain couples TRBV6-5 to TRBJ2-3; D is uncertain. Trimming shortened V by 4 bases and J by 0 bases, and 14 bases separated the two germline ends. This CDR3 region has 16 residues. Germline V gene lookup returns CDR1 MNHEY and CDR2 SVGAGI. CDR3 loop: CASSSMLGSSTDTQYF. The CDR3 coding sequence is TGTGCCAGCAGTTCCATGCTCGGGTCTAGCACAGATACGCAGTATTTT.

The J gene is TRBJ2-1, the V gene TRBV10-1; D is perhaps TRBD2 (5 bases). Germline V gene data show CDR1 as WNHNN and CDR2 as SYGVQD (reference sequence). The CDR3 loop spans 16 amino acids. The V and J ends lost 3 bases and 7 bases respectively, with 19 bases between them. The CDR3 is CASSDGFWPRGNEQFF. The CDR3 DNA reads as TGCGCCAGCAGTGATGGGTTTTGGCCCCGCGGGAATGAGCAGTTCTTC.

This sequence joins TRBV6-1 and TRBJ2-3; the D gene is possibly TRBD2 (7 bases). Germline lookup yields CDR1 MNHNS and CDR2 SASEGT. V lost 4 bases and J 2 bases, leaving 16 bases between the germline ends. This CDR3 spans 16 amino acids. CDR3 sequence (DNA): TGTGCCAGCAGTGTGGCAGGCGGGGGCGTCACAGATACGCAGTATTTT. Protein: CASSVAGGGVTDTQYF.

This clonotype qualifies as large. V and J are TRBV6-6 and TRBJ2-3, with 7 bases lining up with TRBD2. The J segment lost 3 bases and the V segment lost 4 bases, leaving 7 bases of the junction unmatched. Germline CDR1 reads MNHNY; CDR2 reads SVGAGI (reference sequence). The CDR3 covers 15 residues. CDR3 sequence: CASSWGGEGTDTQYF. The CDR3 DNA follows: TGTGCCAGCAGTTGGGGAGGGGAAGGGACAGATACGCAGTATTTT.

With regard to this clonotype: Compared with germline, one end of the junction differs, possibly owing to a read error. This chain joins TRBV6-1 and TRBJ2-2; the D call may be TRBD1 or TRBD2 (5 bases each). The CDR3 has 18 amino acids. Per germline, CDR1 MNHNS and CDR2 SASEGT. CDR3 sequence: CASSEGLQVCVGTGALFF. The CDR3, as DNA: TGTGCCAGCAGTGAAGGGCTACAGGTGTGTGTGGGCACCGGGGCGCTGTTTTTT.

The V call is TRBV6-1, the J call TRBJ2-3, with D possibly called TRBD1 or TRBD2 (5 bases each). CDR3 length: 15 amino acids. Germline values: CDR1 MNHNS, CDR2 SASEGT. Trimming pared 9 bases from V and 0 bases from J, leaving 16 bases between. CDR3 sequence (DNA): TGTGCCAGGAGGCTCGTGGGACGTAGCACAGATACGCAGTATTTT. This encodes CARRLVGRSTDTQYF.

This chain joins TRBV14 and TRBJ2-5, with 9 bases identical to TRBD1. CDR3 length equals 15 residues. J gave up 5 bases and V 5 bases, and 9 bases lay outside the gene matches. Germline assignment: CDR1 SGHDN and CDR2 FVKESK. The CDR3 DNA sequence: TGTGCCAGCAGCAGACTAACAGGGGGCGGGGAGACCCAGTACTTC. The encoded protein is CASSRLTGGGETQYF.

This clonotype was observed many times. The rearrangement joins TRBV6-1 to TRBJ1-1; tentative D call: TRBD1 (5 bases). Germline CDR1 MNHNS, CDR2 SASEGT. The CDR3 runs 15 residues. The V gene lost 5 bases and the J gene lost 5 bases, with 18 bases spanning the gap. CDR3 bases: TGTGCCAGCAGTCAAAGTCAGGGTCAGAAAACTGAAGCTTTCTTT. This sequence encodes CASSQSQGQKTEAFF.